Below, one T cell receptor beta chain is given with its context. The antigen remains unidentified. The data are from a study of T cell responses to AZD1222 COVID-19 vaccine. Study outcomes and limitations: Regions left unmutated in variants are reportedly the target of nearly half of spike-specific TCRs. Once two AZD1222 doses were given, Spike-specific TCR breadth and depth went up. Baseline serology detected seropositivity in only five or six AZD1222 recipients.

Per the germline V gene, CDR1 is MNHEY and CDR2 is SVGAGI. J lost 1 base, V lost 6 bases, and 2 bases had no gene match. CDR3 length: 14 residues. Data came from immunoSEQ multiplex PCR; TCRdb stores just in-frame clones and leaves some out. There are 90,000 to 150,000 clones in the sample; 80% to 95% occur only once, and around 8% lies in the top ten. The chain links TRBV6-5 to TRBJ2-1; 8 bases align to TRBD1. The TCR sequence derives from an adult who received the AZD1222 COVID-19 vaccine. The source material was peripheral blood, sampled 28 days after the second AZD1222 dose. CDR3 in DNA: TGTGCCAGCAGAGACAGGGGATCCTACAATGAGCAGTTCTTC. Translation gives CASRDRGSYNEQFF.